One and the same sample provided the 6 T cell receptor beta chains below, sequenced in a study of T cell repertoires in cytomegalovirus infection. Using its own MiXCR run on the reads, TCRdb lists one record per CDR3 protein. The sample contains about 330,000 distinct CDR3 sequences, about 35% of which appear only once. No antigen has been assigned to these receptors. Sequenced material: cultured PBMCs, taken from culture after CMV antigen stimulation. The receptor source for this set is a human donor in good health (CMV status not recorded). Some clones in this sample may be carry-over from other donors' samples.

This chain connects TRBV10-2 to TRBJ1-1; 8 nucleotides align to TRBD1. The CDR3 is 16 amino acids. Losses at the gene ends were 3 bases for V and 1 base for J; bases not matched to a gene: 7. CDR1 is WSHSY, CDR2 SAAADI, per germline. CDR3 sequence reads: CASSDSTGVKNTEAFF. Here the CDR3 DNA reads TGCGCCAGCAGTGACTCGACAGGGGTTAAGAACACTGAAGCTTTCTTT.

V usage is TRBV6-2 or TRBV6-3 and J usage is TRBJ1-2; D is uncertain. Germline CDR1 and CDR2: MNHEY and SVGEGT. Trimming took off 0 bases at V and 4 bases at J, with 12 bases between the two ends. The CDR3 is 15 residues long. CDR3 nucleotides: TGTGCCAGCAGTTACTCGGGCGGGATAGGCTATGGCTACACCTTC. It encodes CASSYSGGIGYGYTF.

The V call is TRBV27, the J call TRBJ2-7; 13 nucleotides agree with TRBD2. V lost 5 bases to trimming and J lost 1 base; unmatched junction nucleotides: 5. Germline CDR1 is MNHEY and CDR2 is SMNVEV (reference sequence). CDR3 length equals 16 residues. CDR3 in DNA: TGTGCCAGCAGTCCTCGGGGACTAGCGGGATCCTACGAGCAGTACGTC. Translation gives CASSPRGLAGSYEQYV.

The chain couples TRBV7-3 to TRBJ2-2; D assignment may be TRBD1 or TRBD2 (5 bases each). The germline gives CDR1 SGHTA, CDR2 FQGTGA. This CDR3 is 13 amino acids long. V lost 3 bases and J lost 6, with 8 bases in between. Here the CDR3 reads CASSFLGAGELFF. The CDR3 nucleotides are TGTGCCAGCAGCTTTCTGGGGGCCGGGGAGCTGTTTTTT.

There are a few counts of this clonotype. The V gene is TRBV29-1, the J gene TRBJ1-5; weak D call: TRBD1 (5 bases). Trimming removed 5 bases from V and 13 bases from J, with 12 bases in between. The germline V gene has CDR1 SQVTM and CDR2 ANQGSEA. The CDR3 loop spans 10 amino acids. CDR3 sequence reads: CSVLEGRQHF. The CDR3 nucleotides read TGCAGCGTTCTCGAGGGACGGCAGCATTTT.

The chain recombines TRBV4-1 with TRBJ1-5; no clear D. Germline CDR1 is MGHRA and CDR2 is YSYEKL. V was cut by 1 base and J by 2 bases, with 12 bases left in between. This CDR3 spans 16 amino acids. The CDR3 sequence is CASSQGSEFGNQPQHF. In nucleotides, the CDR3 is TGCGCCAGCAGCCAAGGTTCAGAATTTGGCAATCAGCCCCAGCATTTT.